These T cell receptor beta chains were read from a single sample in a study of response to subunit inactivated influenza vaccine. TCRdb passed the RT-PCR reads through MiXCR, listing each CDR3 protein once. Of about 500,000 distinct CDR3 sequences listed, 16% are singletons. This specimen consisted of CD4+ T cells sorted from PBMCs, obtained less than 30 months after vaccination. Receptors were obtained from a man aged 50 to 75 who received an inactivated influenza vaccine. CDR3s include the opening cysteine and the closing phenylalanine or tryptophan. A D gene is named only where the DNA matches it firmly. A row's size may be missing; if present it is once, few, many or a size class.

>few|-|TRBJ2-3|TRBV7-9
CASKDASGSDTQYF
TGTGCCAGCAAGGACGCGAGCGGGTCAGATACGCAGTATTTT
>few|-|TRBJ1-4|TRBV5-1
CASSLWGLGNEKLFF
TGCGCCAGCAGCTTGTGGGGGCTCGGTAATGAAAAACTGTTTTTT
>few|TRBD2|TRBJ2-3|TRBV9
CASSDRTSVDTQYF
TGTGCCAGCAGCGATAGGACTAGCGTAGATACGCAGTATTTT
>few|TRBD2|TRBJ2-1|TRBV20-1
CSARVRSSGSWDEQFF
TGCAGTGCTAGAGTCCGCTCTAGCGGGAGCTGGGATGAGCAGTTCTTC
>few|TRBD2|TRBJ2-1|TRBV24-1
CATSDPSGPTYNEQFF
TGTGCCACCAGTGACCCTAGCGGGCCGACCTACAATGAGCAGTTCTTC
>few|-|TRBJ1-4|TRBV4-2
CASSQDRQANEKLFF
TGTGCCAGCAGCCAAGATCGGCAAGCTAATGAAAAACTGTTTTTT
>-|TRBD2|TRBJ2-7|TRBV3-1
CASSHPSGGRTAYEQYF
TGTGCCAGCAGCCACCCTTCGGGCGGGAGAACAGCCTACGAGCAGTACTTC
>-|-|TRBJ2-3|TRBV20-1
CSAKIGGSTDTQYF
TGCAGTGCTAAGATAGGGGGGAGCACAGATACGCAGTATTTT
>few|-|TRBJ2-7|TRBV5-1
CASSLAFPGGRDVYEQYF
TGCGCCAGCAGCTTGGCCTTCCCAGGAGGGCGAGACGTCTACGAGCAGTACTTC
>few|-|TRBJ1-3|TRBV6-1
CASSEYISGNTIYF
TGTGCCAGCAGTGAATATATTTCTGGAAACACCATATATTTT
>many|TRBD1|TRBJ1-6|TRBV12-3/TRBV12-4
CASSLGGGGDSPLHF
TGTGCCAGCAGTTTAGGGGGAGGGGGCGACTCACCCCTCCACTTT
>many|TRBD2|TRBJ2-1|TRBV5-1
CASSPGGENEQFF
TGCGCCAGCAGCCCGGGAGGGGAAAATGAGCAGTTCTTC
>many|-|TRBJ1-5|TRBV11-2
CASSQSHNQPQHF
TGTGCCAGCAGCCAGTCCCACAATCAGCCCCAGCATTTT
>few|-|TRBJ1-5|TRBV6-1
CASSEEYPQHF
TGTGCCAGCAGTGAAGAGTACCCCCAGCATTTT
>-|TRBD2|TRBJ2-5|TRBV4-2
CASSRISGGAGETQYF
TGTGCCAGCAGCCGTATAAGCGGGGGGGCGGGAGAGACCCAGTACTTC
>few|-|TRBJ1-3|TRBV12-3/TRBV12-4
CASRHLSGNTIYF
TGTGCCAGCAGGCACCTCTCTGGAAACACCATATATTTT
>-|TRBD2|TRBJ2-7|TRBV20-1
CSASPGGRTYEQYF
TGCAGTGCTTCCCCCGGGGGGAGGACCTACGAGCAGTACTTC
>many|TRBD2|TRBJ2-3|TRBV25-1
CASSDGVAGGDTDTQYF
TGTGCCAGCAGTGACGGGGTAGCGGGGGGGGACACAGATACGCAGTATTTT
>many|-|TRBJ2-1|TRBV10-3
CAISDPSEQFF
TGTGCCATCAGTGATCCATCTGAGCAGTTCTTC
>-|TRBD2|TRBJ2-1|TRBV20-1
CSARPGLAGNEQFF
TGCAGTGCTAGACCGGGACTAGCGGGGAATGAGCAGTTCTTC
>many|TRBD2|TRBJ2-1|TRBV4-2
CASSSTSAYNEQFF
TGTGCCAGCAGCTCGACTAGCGCTTACAATGAGCAGTTCTTC
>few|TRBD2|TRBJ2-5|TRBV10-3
CAISEAGVETQYF
TGTGCCATCAGTGAGGCGGGGGTGGAGACCCAGTACTTC